This TCR beta chain was identified in a study of T cell responses to AZD1222 COVID-19 vaccine. Sequencing used immunoSEQ multiplex PCR; TCRdb keeps in-frame clones, though not all of them. The profile shows tens of thousands of clones, approximately 89% of them singletons. This CDR3 is 15 amino acids long. V lost 5 bases to trimming and J lost 1 base; unmatched junction nucleotides: 6. Germline CDR1 reads GTSNPN; CDR2 reads SVGIG (reference sequence). This sequence was found in an adult in good health. This sequence joins TRBV30 and TRBJ2-2; 8 positions match TRBD1. Source: peripheral blood, taken on day 0 of AZD1222 vaccination. CDR3 loop: CAWDQGALNTGELFF. The CDR3 nucleotides read TGTGCCTGGGATCAGGGGGCGTTGAACACCGGGGAGCTGTTTTTT. The whole variable domain, filled in from reference TRBV30 and TRBJ2-2, reads SQTIHQWPATLVQPVGSPLSLECTVEGTSNPNLYWYRQAAGRGLQLLFYSVGIGQISSEVPQNLSASRPQDRQFILSSKKLLLSDSGFYLCAWDQGALNTGELFFGEGSRLTVL.